The clone carrying this TCR beta chain is a singleton in its sample. The target antigen is unknown. This sample stems from a study of OX40 agonist ivuxolimab in advanced cancers. Overall study: Patients received the agonistic anti-OX40 (CD134) antibody ivuxolimab.

Broader study findings: In the 0.1 to 3.0 mg/kg range, CD4+ and CD8+ blood T cells had expanded clonally by week 6. Clonal expansion was among the lowest in partial responders at 0.1-3.0 mg/kg, especially CD8+.

Sequencing used immunoSEQ multiplex PCR; TCRdb keeps in-frame clones, though not all of them. The data contain 65,000 to 85,000 clones, around 89% of them seen just once; the ten biggest clones take up around 0.56%. CDR3 length: 14 amino acids. V lost 5 bases and J lost 2, with 12 bases in between. Germline V gene data show CDR1 as LNHDA and CDR2 as SQIVND (reference sequence). This sequence originates from an adult with an advanced solid tumor such as melanoma, head and neck, liver or kidney cancer. The rearrangement joins TRBV19 to TRBJ2-5; D is uncertain. Sequenced material: CD4+ or CD8+ T cells sorted from blood, taken in a trial of the OX40 agonist ivuxolimab. CDR3 protein: CASSPPGLQETQYF. CDR3 nucleotide sequence: TGTGCCAGTAGTCCCCCAGGTTTGCAAGAGACCCAGTACTTC.